The 24 T cell receptor beta chains below come from one sample, sequenced in a study of T cell responses to AZD1222 COVID-19 vaccine. The repertoire was sequenced with immunoSEQ multiplex PCR; TCRdb's copy has only in-frame clones and lacks some. This sample has over 110,000 clones; roughly nine tenths occur once, and the top ten carry 1.5% to 2%. The input for sequencing was peripheral blood, taken 28 days after the second AZD1222 dose. These receptor sequences come from an adult who received the AZD1222 COVID-19 vaccine.

The rearrangement uses TRBV28 and TRBJ2-7, with D uncertain. Looked up from germline, CDR1 is MDHEN and CDR2 is SYDVKM. Trimming removed 5 bases at V and 2 bases at J, with 10 bases between. The CDR3 covers 13 residues. CDR3 in DNA: TGTGCCAGCAGTCCTACACCTACCTACGAGCAGTACTTC. Amino acids: CASSPTPTYEQYF. The full variable domain, in which reference TRBV28 and TRBJ2-7 provide the parts outside the CDR3, is DVKVTQSSRYLVKRTGEKVFLECVQDMDHENMFWYRQDPGLGLRLIYFSYDVKMKEKGDIPEGYSVSREKKERFSLILESASTNQTSMYLCASSPTPTYEQYFGPGTRLTVT.

The chain employs TRBV15 and TRBJ2-3, with TRBD2 matching 10 bases. The CDR3 is 16 residues long. V dropped 4 bases and J dropped 3; count of bases not matched to a gene: 7. Germline V gives CDR1 LNHNV, CDR2 YYDKDF (reference sequence). The chain's CDR3 is CATSTPPGLATDTQYF. CDR3 bases: TGTGCCACCAGCACCCCCCCGGGACTAGCGACAGATACGCAGTATTTT.

The chain is built from TRBV28 and TRBJ2-1; 7 nucleotides line up with TRBD2. The CDR3 runs 16 residues. V shed 1 base, J shed 1 base, and the junction held 4 bases outside the gene matches. Germline lookup yields CDR1 MDHEN and CDR2 SYDVKM. The CDR3 coding sequence is TGTGCCAGCAGTTTATTCGGCGGGAGATCCTACAATGAGCAGTTCTTC. Amino acid sequence: CASSLFGGRSYNEQFF.

V usage is TRBV7-9 and J usage is TRBJ1-4, with TRBD1 matching 11 bases. The CDR3 length is 16 residues. The germline V gene encodes CDR1 SEHNR and CDR2 FQNEAQ (reference sequence). J lost 1 base, V lost 5 bases, and 3 bases had no gene match. CDR3 protein: CASSTGTGGTNEKLFF. The DNA for the CDR3 is TGTGCCAGCAGCACCGGGACAGGGGGAACTAATGAAAAACTGTTTTTT.

This rearrangement joins TRBV6-6 to TRBJ1-2; D gene uncertain. The V and J ends lost 5 bases and 6 bases respectively, with 13 bases between them. CDR3 size: 13 residues. The V gene's germline CDR1 is MNHNY and CDR2 SVGAGI (reference sequence). The CDR3 sequence: CASSPSPSDGYTF. The CDR3 DNA reads TGTGCCAGCAGTCCAAGCCCTAGTGATGGCTACACCTTC.

The V gene is TRBV2, the J gene TRBJ2-4, with D unresolved. This CDR3 has 15 amino acids. CDR1 SNHLY and CDR2 FYNNEI come from the germline V gene. The V end was cut by 3 bases, the J end by 1 base, with 10 bases between. This CDR3 is CASSEWRTAKNIQYF. The CDR3 DNA is TGTGCCAGCAGTGAGTGGAGAACTGCCAAAAACATTCAGTACTTC.

In regard to this clone: One junction end disagrees with the germline gene, perhaps due to a read error. The gene calls are TRBV5-8 and TRBJ1-3; D not resolved. Germline V CDR1 and CDR2: SGHTS, YDEGEE. CDR3 length: 8 amino acids. This CDR3 is CASGLADF. The DNA for the CDR3 is TGTGCCAGCGGGCTTGCGGATTTT.

CDR3 protein: CASSPPGTEEAFF. The DNA of the CDR3 is TGTGCCAGCTCACCACCCGGGACAGAAGAAGCTTTCTTT. The chain joins TRBV18 to TRBJ1-1, with 7 bases that match TRBD1. The germline V gene encodes CDR1 KGHSH and CDR2 LQKENI. V was clipped by 0 bases and J by 8 bases; unmatched bases: 3. This CDR3 region has 13 residues.

The CDR3 DNA follows: TGTGCCAGCAGCTCTCCGACACCCCCTGAGACCCAGTACTTC. Translation gives CASSSPTPPETQYF. The rearrangement links TRBV7-9 to TRBJ2-5; no clear D. This CDR3 is 14 amino acids long. Trimming cost V 4 bases and J 5 bases, with 14 bases left between them. Germline assignment: CDR1 SEHNR and CDR2 FQNEAQ (reference sequence).

The V gene is TRBV7-3, the J gene TRBJ2-5; 8 bases are shared with TRBD1. The CDR3 sequence is 16 residues long. CDR1 SGHTA and CDR2 FQGTGA come from the germline V gene. Trimming at V came to 4 bases and at J to 3 bases, leaving 10 bases not matched to a gene. The chain's CDR3 is CASSSNPRGQKETQYF. The DNA for the CDR3 is TGTGCCAGCAGCTCCAACCCCAGGGGGCAGAAAGAGACCCAGTACTTC. Full variable domain (missing parts from reference TRBV7-3 and TRBJ2-5): GAGVSQTPSNKVTEKGKYVELRCDPISGHTALYWYRQSLGQGPEFLIYFQGTGAADDSGLPNDRFFAVRPEGSVSTLKIQRTERGDSAVYLCASSSNPRGQKETQYFGPGTRLLVL.

This clone was seen just once. This chain connects TRBV7-2 to TRBJ2-4; 8 nucleotides align to TRBD1. The V segment lost 1 base and the J segment 1 base; nucleotides outside the gene matches: 3. Germline V gives CDR1 SGHTA, CDR2 FQGNSA. The CDR3 is 16 residues long. CDR3 amino acids: CASSLVQGVAKNIQYF. CDR3 DNA: TGTGCCAGCAGCTTAGTACAGGGGGTTGCCAAAAACATTCAGTACTTC.

The chain links TRBV28 to TRBJ2-7, with D perhaps TRBD2 (6 bases). Germline V gene data show CDR1 as MDHEN and CDR2 as SYDVKM. The CDR3 consists of 14 residues. Trimming pared 6 bases from V and 0 bases from J, leaving 12 bases between. The CDR3 DNA reads as TGTGCCAGCAGAAGAGCGGGTAGCTCCTACGAGCAGTACTTC. It codes for CASRRAGSSYEQYF.

The rearrangement uses TRBV7-6 and TRBJ1-4, with 7 bases matching TRBD1. Germline-derived CDR1 and CDR2 are SGHVS and FNYEAQ. The CDR3 contains 15 residues. The ends lost 5 bases at V and 8 bases at J; junction bases unmatched: 11. Written as DNA, the CDR3 is TGTGCCAGCAGCCGCATGACAGGGAGTGAAGAAAAACTGTTTTTT. This codes for CASSRMTGSEEKLFF.

The V call is TRBV7-6, the J call TRBJ2-1, with unresolved D. Per the germline V gene, CDR1 is SGHVS and CDR2 is FNYEAQ. V lost 5 bases to trimming and J lost 1 base, with 6 bases between them. The CDR3 sequence is 13 residues long. The CDR3 coding sequence is TGTGCCAGCAGCGACACATCCTACAATGAGCAGTTCTTC. Its protein is CASSDTSYNEQFF.

The V gene is TRBV27, the J gene TRBJ2-6, with no clear D. V was cut by 3 bases and J by 0 bases, with 9 bases left in between. The CDR3 extends over 16 amino acids. Germline V gene lookup returns CDR1 MNHEY and CDR2 SMNVEV (reference sequence). In nucleotides, the CDR3 is TGTGCCAGCAGTTTTAATAAGGTCTCTGGGGCCAACGTCCTGACTTTC. Translating it yields CASSFNKVSGANVLTF. The full variable domain, rest sourced from reference TRBV27 and TRBJ2-6, is EAQVTQNPRYLITVTGKKLTVTCSQNMNHEYMSWYRQDPGLGLRQIYYSMNVEVTDKGDVPEGYKVSRKEKRNFPLILESPSPNQTSLYFCASSFNKVSGANVLTFGAGSRLTVL.

The chain recombines TRBV4-1 with TRBJ2-6; 9 nucleotides match TRBD1. Germline CDR1 reads MGHRA; CDR2 reads YSYEKL. This CDR3 is 17 amino acids long. The junction had 4 bases not matched to a gene; V was cut back by 4 bases and J by 0 bases. In nucleotides, the CDR3 is TGCGCCAGCAGCCTCGGGACAGGGAGCTCTGGGGCCAACGTCCTGACTTTC. Translated, it gives CASSLGTGSSGANVLTF.

The chain recombines TRBV2 with TRBJ2-5; no clear D. The CDR3 has 13 residues. Trimming pared 5 bases from V and 5 bases from J, leaving 12 bases between. Germline V gene lookup returns CDR1 SNHLY and CDR2 FYNNEI. The CDR3 DNA reads as TGTGCCAGCAGTAGGAACGCCATGGAGACCCAGTACTTC. It encodes CASSRNAMETQYF. Full variable domain (remainder filled in from reference TRBV2 and TRBJ2-5): EPEVTQTPSHQVTQMGQEVILRCVPISNHLYFYWYRQILGQKVEFLVSFYNNEISEKSEIFDDQFSVERPDGSNFTLKIRSTKLEDSAMYFCASSRNAMETQYFGPGTRLLVL.

This clone is a singleton in its sample. The chain employs TRBV7-9 and TRBJ2-2; D unclear. Germline loops: CDR1 SEHNR, CDR2 FQNEAQ (reference sequence). Trimming shortened V by 5 bases and J by 7 bases, and 8 bases separated the two germline ends. CDR3 length equals 12 residues. The CDR3 DNA follows: TGTGCCAGCAGCGTGGGGTTCGGGGAGCTGTTTTTT. Amino acid sequence: CASSVGFGELFF.

This clone has a handful of counts. The rearrangement joins TRBV27 to TRBJ2-7; perhaps TRBD1 as D (5 bases). CDR3 length: 14 amino acids. Trimming took 0 bases from V and 2 from J, leaving 8 bases between them. Germline lookup yields CDR1 MNHEY and CDR2 SMNVEV (reference sequence). The CDR3, as DNA: TGTGCCAGCAGTTTATCGGCAGGGCCCTACGAGCAGTACGTC. Translation gives CASSLSAGPYEQYV.

The chain has TRBV28 and TRBJ1-5; 7 bases are a match to TRBD1. J lost 2 bases, V lost 4 bases, and 2 bases had no gene match. CDR1 and CDR2 from the germline V gene are MDHEN and SYDVKM. The CDR3 contains 14 residues. DNA of the CDR3: TGTGCCAGCAGTTCAGGACAGGGCAATCAGCCCCAGCATTTT. Translating gives CASSSGQGNQPQHF.

The rearrangement joins TRBV29-1 to TRBJ1-2, with no clear D. The CDR3 loop spans 16 amino acids. Trimming took 4 bases from V and 8 from J, leaving 26 bases between them. Germline CDR1 and CDR2: SQVTM and ANQGSEA. The CDR3 region has the DNA TGCAGCGTTGTTGTTGGGGTTTCGGGGTTGATCGGCGGCTACACCTTC. This translates into CSVVVGVSGLIGGYTF.

The chain carries TRBV9 and TRBJ2-1; 16 positions match TRBD2. With V trimmed by 0 bases and J by 7 bases, 7 bases remained unmatched. In germline, CDR1 is SGDLS, CDR2 YYNGEE. The CDR3 contains 18 residues. DNA for the CDR3: TGTGCCAGCAGCGTAGTGAGCGGGACTAGCGGGAGGGCAAATGAGCAGTTCTTC. Its translation: CASSVVSGTSGRANEQFF.

The chain employs TRBV3-1 (or the pseudogene TRBV3-2) and TRBJ1-2; D might be TRBD1 (5 bases). CDR3 size: 18 residues. The germline V gene has CDR1 LGHDT and CDR2 YNNKEL (reference sequence). The V end was cut by 1 base, the J end by 5 bases, with 23 bases between. In nucleotides, the CDR3 is TGTGCCAGCAGCCAAGGCGCGCAGGGTACCCTCCACTATTATGGCTACACCTTC. It translates to CASSQGAQGTLHYYGYTF.

This clone was counted a single time. V gene TRBV6-4 combines with J gene TRBJ2-3; no reliable D call. CDR1 MRHNA and CDR2 SNTAGT come from the germline V gene. V was pared by 6 bases and J by 7 bases, with 8 bases between. The length of the CDR3 is 11 residues. The CDR3 protein is CASSVGYTQYF. CDR3 nucleotides: TGTGCCAGCAGCGTAGGGTATACGCAGTATTTT.